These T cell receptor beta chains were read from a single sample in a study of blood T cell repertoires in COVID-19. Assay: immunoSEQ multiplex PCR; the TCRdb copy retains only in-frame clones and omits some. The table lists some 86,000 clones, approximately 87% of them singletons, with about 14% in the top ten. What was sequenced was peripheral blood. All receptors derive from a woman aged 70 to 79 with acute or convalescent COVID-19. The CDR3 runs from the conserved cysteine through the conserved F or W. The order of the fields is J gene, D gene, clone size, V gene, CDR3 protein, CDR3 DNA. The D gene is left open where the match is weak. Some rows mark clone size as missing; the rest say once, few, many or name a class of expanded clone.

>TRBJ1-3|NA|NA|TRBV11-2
CASKDAGTGNTIYF
TGTGCCAGCAAGGATGCGGGGACTGGAAACACCATATATTTT
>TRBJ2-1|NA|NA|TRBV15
CATSRASAEQFF
TGTGCCACCAGCAGAGCTAGCGCAGAGCAGTTCTTC
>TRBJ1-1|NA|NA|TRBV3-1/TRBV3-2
CASSTTGGGTEAFF
TGTGCCAGCAGCACTACGGGAGGGGGCACTGAAGCTTTCTTT
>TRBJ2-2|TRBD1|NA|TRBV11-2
CASSTRQGAAGELFF
TGTGCCAGCAGCACGAGACAGGGGGCGGCCGGGGAGCTGTTTTTT
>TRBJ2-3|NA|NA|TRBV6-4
CASSDGGSTDTQYF
TGTGCCAGCAGTGACGGGGGCAGCACAGATACGCAGTATTTT
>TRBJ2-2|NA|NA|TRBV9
CASSATIRTPGGLFF
TGTGCCAGCAGCGCGACTATAAGGACTCCCGGGGGGCTGTTTTTT
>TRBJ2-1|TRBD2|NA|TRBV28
CASSPTSAYNVSLQFF
TGTGCCAGCAGTCCGACTAGCGCCTACAATGTGAGTTTGCAGTTCTTC
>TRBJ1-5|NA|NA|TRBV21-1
CASPRTGRAQPQHF
TGTGCCAGCCCGAGGACAGGGAGGGCTCAGCCCCAGCATTTT
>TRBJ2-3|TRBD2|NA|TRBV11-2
CASSLARGLASTDTQYF
TGTGCCAGCAGCTTAGCCCGAGGACTAGCTAGCACAGATACGCAGTATTTT
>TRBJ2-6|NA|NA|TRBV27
CASSSPSSGANVLTF
TGTGCCAGCAGTTCGCCGAGCTCTGGGGCCAACGTCCTGACTTTC
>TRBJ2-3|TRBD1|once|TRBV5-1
CASSLAGQGATDTQYF
TGCGCCAGCAGCTTGGCCGGACAGGGGGCCACAGATACGCAGTATTTT
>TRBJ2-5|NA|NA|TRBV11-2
CASSLGPTGETQYF
TGTGCCAGCAGCTTAGGGCCCACCGGGGAGACCCAGTACTTC
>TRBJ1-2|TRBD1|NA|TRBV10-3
CAIRGTGEGYTF
TGTGCCATCAGAGGAACAGGGGAAGGCTACACCTTC
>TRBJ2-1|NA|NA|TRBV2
CASSAFERGAGFF
TGTGCCAGCAGTGCATTTGAACGGGGGGCAGGGTTCTTC
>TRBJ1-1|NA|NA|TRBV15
CATSRHRQGISEAFF
TGTGCCACCAGCCGCCATCGTCAGGGGATCTCTGAAGCTTTCTTT
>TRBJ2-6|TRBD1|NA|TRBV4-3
CASSQGLGQGHSGANVLTF
TGCGCCAGCAGCCAAGGTCTAGGACAGGGGCACTCTGGGGCCAACGTCCTGACTTTC
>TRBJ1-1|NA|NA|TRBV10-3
CAIQGIGTEAFF
TGTGCCATCCAGGGGATAGGGACTGAAGCTTTCTTT
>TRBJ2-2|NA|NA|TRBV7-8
CASSHPITGELFF
TGTGCCAGCAGTCACCCTATCACCGGGGAGCTGTTTTTT
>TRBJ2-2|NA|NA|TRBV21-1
CASSIRDRGTGELFF
TGTGCCAGCAGCATCCGGGACAGGGGGACCGGGGAGCTGTTTTTT
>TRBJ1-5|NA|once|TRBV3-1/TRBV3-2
CASSQGRGFGQPQHF
TGTGCCAGCAGCCAAGGTAGGGGTTTTGGCCAGCCCCAGCATTTT
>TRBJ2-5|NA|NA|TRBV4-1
CASSREEFGETQYF
TGCGCCAGCAGCCGGGAGGAGTTTGGTGAGACCCAGTACTTC
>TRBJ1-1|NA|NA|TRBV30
CAWSPGEYTEAFF
TGTGCCTGGAGTCCAGGGGAATATACTGAAGCTTTCTTT
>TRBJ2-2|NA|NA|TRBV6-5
CASSKNTGELFF
TGTGCCAGCAGCAAGAACACCGGGGAGCTGTTTTTT
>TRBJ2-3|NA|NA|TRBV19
CASSFRSWHTQYF
TGTGCCAGTAGTTTCAGGTCTTGGCATACGCAGTATTTT
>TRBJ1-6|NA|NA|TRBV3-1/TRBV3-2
CASSQWQRNSPLHF
TGTGCCAGCAGCCAATGGCAGAGGAATTCACCCCTCCACTTT
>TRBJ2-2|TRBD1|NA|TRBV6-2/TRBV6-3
CASSYQGALTGELFF
TGTGCCAGCAGTTACCAGGGGGCTCTCACCGGGGAGCTGTTTTTT
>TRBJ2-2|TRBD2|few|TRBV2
CASLAGGHTGELFF
TGTGCCAGTCTAGCGGGGGGTCACACCGGGGAGCTGTTTTTT
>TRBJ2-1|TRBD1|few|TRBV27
CASSFSRQGTGFF
TGTGCCAGCAGTTTCTCCCGACAGGGCACAGGATTCTTC
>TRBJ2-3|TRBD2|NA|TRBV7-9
CASSLALTSPAEDTQYF
TGTGCCAGCAGCTTAGCTCTGACTAGCCCAGCCGAAGATACGCAGTATTTT
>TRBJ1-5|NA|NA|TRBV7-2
CASSSVTGSYSNQPQHF
TGTGCCAGCAGCTCAGTCACAGGGTCTTATAGCAATCAGCCCCAGCATTTT
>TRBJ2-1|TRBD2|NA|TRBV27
CASSATSGWFNEQFF
TGTGCCAGCAGTGCGACTAGCGGGTGGTTCAATGAGCAGTTCTTC
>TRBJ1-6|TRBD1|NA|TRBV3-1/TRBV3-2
CASRVGDRGPGYGSPLHF
TGTGCCAGCAGGGTCGGGGACAGGGGTCCTGGCTATGGTTCACCCCTCCACTTT
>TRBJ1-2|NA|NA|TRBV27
CASSFGAGMGGYTF
TGTGCCAGCAGTTTCGGTGCAGGGATGGGTGGCTACACCTTC
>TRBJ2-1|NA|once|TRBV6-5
CASTTQGYNEQFF
TGTGCCAGCACAACTCAGGGATACAATGAGCAGTTCTTC
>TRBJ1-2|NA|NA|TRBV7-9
CASSLGSYGGVDGYTF
TGTGCCAGCAGCTTAGGTTCATACGGGGGAGTGGATGGCTACACCTTC
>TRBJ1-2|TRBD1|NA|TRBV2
CASSGVGPGGYGYTF
TGTGCCAGCAGCGGGGTGGGTCCAGGGGGCTATGGCTACACCTTC
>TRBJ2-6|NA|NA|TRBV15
CATSRDWGSPNVLTF
TGTGCCACCAGCAGAGATTGGGGCTCCCCCAACGTCCTGACTTTC
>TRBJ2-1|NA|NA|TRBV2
CASSELALPYNEQFF
TGTGCCAGCAGTGAACTAGCTTTACCCTACAATGAGCAGTTCTTC
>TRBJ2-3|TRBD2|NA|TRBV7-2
CASSVRLAGRTDTQYF
TGTGCCAGCAGCGTGCGACTAGCGGGACGCACAGATACGCAGTATTTT
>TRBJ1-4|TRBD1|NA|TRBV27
CASRRTGPITNEKLFF
TGTGCCAGCAGGCGGACAGGCCCTATAACTAATGAAAAACTGTTTTTT
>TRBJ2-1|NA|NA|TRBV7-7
CASSLNNYNEQFF
TGTGCCAGCAGCTTAAATAACTACAATGAGCAGTTCTTC
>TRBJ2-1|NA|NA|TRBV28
CASSFGGNDEQFF
TGTGCCAGCAGTTTTGGGGGGAATGATGAGCAGTTCTTC
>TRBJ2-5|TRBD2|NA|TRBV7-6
CASSTWTSGGASQETQYF
TGTGCCAGCAGCACGTGGACTAGCGGGGGGGCCTCACAAGAGACCCAGTACTTC
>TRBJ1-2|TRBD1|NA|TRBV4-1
CASSHSGQGGNYGYTF
TGCGCCAGCAGCCATTCCGGACAGGGTGGTAACTATGGCTACACCTTC